The next 9 T cell receptor beta chains were all read from a single sample in a study of somatic mutations in cytotoxic T cells in rheumatoid arthritis. Profiled with immunoSEQ multiplex PCR; TCRdb holds only in-frame clones, not every one. The sample includes more than 8,000 clones, around 84% seen only once; the top ten take 9% to 14%. Specimen: CD8+ T cells sorted from blood. Receptors were obtained from an adult with rheumatoid arthritis.

The V call is TRBV4-2, the J call TRBJ1-6; D perhaps matches TRBD1 (6 bases). This CDR3 is built from 17 residues. V dropped 0 bases and J dropped 4 bases, with 13 bases sitting between them. From germline, CDR1 is LGHNA and CDR2 YNFKEQ. CDR3 nucleotides: TGTGCCAGCAGCCAAGATGGGCAGGGGTATTATAATTCACCCCTCCACTTT. This gives the protein CASSQDGQGYYNSPLHF.

The gene calls are TRBV7-3 and TRBJ2-2; 8 nucleotides align to TRBD1. V shed 0 bases and J 7 bases; nucleotides not matched to a gene: 4. The CDR3 is 15 amino acids. In germline, CDR1 is SGHTA, CDR2 FQGTGA. The CDR3 region has the DNA TGTGCCAGCAGCTTAACTGCAGGGGGCATCGGGGAGCTGTTTTTT. Its protein is CASSLTAGGIGELFF.

In its sample, this clone was seen a few times. The chain uses TRBV19 and TRBJ2-7, with a weak D call TRBD2 (5 bases). Germline V gene lookup returns CDR1 LNHDA and CDR2 SQIVND (reference sequence). Between the trimmed V and J ends, which lost 1 base and 4 bases, there was a span of 17 bases. The CDR3 runs to 16 residues. CDR3 DNA: TGTGCCAGTAGTATAGCCCAGACGGGGTCCGCATACGAGCAGTACTTC. Translated: CASSIAQTGSAYEQYF.

The V and J genes are TRBV21-1 and TRBJ2-2; TRBD2 reflects the table's D call only, with no check against the DNA. TRBV21-1 is assigned pseudogene status. The CDR3 has 16 amino acids. CDR3 region: CASSKRRGAYTGELFF. CDR3 DNA sequence: TGTGCCAGCAGCAAGAGGCGGGGGGCCTACACCGGGGAGCTGTTTTTT.

In this sample, this clone turned up once. The CDR3 region has the DNA TGCAGCGCTCCCCCGACAGGGGGCAGCACAGATACGCAGTATTTT. This sequence encodes CSAPPTGGSTDTQYF. The chain is built from TRBV29-1 and TRBJ2-3; 10 bases fit TRBD1. V dropped 7 bases and J dropped 0; count of bases not matched to a gene: 7. The CDR3 extends over 15 amino acids. Germline V gene data show CDR1 as SQVTM and CDR2 as ANQGSEA.

The chain carries TRBV7-9 and TRBJ1-3; 8 bases map to TRBD1. There are 15 residues in the CDR3. V shed 4 bases and J 2 bases; nucleotides not matched to a gene: 4. CDR1 and CDR2 (germline): SEHNR, FQNEAQ (reference sequence). This CDR3 is CASSSTGAPGNTIYF. For the CDR3, the DNA is TGTGCCAGCAGCTCGACAGGGGCGCCTGGAAACACCATATATTTT.

V usage is TRBV6-5 and J usage is TRBJ2-1; D remains ambiguous. Germline values: CDR1 MNHEY, CDR2 SVGAGI. The V end lost 5 bases, the J end lost 3 bases, and 14 bases lay between the germline ends. The CDR3 is made up of 15 amino acids. In nucleotides, the CDR3 is TGTGCCAGCAGTCTAGGCCCCCCCCTCTACAATGAGCAGTTCTTC. Its protein is CASSLGPPLYNEQFF.

The chain combines TRBV9 with TRBJ2-7, with D possibly matching TRBD2 (5 bases). The CDR3 runs 14 residues. Germline V lookup: CDR1 SGDLS, CDR2 YYNGEE. Trimming removed 3 bases at V and 2 bases at J, with 12 bases between. CDR3 DNA: TGTGCCAGCAGCGATGGGGAGAAGACCTACGAGCAGTACTTC. Translating gives CASSDGEKTYEQYF.

The V and J genes are TRBV6-1 and TRBJ2-1; TRBD2 matches 14 bases. The CDR3 loop spans 18 amino acids. Unmatched junction bases numbered 9, after V lost 4 bases and J lost 4 bases. The germline V gene has CDR1 MNHNS and CDR2 SASEGT. CDR3 DNA sequence: TGTGCCAGCAGTGCCCAAGGGACTAGCGGGGGCCCTTACAATGAGCAGTTCTTC. Translating it yields CASSAQGTSGGPYNEQFF.